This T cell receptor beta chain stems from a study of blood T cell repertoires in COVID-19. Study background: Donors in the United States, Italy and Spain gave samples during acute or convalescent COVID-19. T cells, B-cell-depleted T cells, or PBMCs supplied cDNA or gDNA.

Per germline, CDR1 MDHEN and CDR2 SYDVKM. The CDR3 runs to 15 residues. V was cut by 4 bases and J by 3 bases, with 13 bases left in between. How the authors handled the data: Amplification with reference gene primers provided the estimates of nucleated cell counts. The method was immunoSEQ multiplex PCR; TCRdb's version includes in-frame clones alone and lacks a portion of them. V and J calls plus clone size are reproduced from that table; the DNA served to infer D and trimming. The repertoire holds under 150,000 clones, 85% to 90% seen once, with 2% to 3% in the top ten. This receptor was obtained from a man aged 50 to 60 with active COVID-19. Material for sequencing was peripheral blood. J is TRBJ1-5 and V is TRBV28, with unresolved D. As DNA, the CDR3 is TGTGCCAGCAGTTCCGGGTTGAATCCCAATCAGCCCCAGCATTTT. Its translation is CASSSGLNPNQPQHF. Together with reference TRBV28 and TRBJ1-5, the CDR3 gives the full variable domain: DVKVTQSSRYLVKRTGEKVFLECVQDMDHENMFWYRQDPGLGLRLIYFSYDVKMKEKGDIPEGYSVSREKKERFSLILESASTNQTSMYLCASSSGLNPNQPQHFGDGTRLSIL.